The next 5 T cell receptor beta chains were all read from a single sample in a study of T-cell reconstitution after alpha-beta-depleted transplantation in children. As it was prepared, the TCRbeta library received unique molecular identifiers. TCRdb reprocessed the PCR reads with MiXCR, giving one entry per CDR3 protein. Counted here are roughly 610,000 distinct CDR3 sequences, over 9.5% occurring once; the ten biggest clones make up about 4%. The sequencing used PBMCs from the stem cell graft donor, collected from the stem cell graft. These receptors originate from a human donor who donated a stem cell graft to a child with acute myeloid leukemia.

CDR3 sequence: CASSPRRGANTGELFF. Here the CDR3 DNA reads TGTGCCAGCAGTCCCCGCCGGGGCGCGAACACCGGGGAGCTGTTTTTT. This chain uses TRBV7-3 with TRBJ2-2; D assignment may be TRBD1 or TRBD2 (5 bases each). The V end was cut by 6 bases, the J end by 0 bases, with 14 bases between. Germline values: CDR1 SGHTA, CDR2 FQGTGA. The CDR3 totals 16 residues.

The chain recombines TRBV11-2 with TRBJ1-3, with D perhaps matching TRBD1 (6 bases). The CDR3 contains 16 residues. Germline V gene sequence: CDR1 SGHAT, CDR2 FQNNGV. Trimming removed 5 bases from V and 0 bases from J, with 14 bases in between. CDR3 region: CASSRGGHDSGNTIYF. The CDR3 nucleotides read TGTGCCAGCAGCCGGGGGGGCCATGACTCTGGAAACACCATATATTTT.

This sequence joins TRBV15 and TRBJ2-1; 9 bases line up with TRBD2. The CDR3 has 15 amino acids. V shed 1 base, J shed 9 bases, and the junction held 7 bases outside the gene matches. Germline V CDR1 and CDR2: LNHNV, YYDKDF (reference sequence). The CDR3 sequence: CATSRALAGPFEQFF. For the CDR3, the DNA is TGTGCCACCAGCAGAGCGCTAGCGGGGCCATTTGAGCAGTTCTTC.

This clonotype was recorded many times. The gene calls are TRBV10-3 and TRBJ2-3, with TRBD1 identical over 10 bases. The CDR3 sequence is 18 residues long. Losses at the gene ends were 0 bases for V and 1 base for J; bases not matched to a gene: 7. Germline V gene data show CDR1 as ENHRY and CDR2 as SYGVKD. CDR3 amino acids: CAISESPGQGEGTDTQYF. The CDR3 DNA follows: TGTGCCATCAGTGAGTCTCCCGGACAGGGGGAAGGCACAGATACGCAGTATTTT.

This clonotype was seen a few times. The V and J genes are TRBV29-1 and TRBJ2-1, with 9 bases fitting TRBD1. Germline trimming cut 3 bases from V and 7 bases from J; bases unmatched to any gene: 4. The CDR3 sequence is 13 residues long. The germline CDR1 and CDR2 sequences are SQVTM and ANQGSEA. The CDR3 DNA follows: TGCAGCGTTGATACGACAGGGGGGAATGAGCAGTTCTTC. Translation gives CSVDTTGGNEQFF.